The T cell receptor (beta chain) under discussion was sequenced for a study of blood T cell repertoires in COVID-19. Study-level background: Sites across the United States, Italy and Spain contributed samples from acute and convalescent COVID-19. In each case, the material was cDNA or gDNA derived from T cells, B-cell-depleted T cells, or PBMCs.

In the original processing: Amplification with reference gene primers provided the estimates of nucleated cell counts. Clones were read by immunoSEQ multiplex PCR, and TCRdb kept only the in-frame ones, dropping some. V, J and clone size are taken as reported in that table, and D and trimming were inferred from the DNA itself. This sample yields fewer than 250,000 clones, of which about 88% are seen a single time; roughly 0.69% belongs to the top ten. CDR1 SGHTA and CDR2 FQGNSA come from the germline V gene. CDR3 length: 18 residues. Trimming cost V 2 bases and J 6 bases; bases outside gene matches: 17.

This sequence originates from a man aged 35-49 years with acute or convalescent COVID-19. The sample was peripheral blood. This chain uses TRBV7-2 with TRBJ2-3; 7 nucleotides line up with TRBD2. The CDR3 here is CASSLKMLAALSGDTQYF. The CDR3 bases are TGTGCCAGCAGCTTAAAGATGCTAGCGGCTCTTTCGGGGGATACGCAGTATTTT. Variable domain in full (rest from reference TRBV7-2 and TRBJ2-3): GAGVSQSPSNKVTEKGKDVELRCDPISGHTALYWYRQSLGQGLEFLIYFQGNSAPDKSGLPSDRFSAERTGGSVSTLTIQRTQQEDSAVYLCASSLKMLAALSGDTQYFGPGTRLTVL.